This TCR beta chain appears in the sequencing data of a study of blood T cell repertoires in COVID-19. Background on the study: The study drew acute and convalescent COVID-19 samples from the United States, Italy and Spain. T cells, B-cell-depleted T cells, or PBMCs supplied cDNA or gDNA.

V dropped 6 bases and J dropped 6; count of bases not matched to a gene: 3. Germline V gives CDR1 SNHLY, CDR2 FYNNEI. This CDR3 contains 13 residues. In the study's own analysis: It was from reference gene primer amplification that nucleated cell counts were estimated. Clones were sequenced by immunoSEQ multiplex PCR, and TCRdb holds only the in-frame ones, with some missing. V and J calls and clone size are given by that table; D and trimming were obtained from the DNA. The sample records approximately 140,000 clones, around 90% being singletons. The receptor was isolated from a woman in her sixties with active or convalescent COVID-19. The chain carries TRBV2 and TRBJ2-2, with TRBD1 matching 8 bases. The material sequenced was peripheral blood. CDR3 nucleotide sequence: TGTGCCAGCAGAGGACAGGGTTCCGGGGAGCTGTTTTTT. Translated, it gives CASRGQGSGELFF.